This entry concerns a single T cell receptor beta chain. The data are from a study of control samples from healthy donors and cancer patients. Sequencing was performed with immunoSEQ multiplex PCR; in TCRdb, only in-frame clones are kept and a portion is missing. The sample yields 400,000 to 500,000 clones, more than 80% seen once. Germline CDR1 reads SGHRS; CDR2 reads YFSETQ. The CDR3 length is 13 residues. Deletions cut 7 bases from V and 7 bases from J, with 14 bases between. This chain connects TRBV5-1 to TRBJ1-4; no firm D call. The sequencing input was PBMCs. The clonotype originates from a man between 40 and 49 years old with head and neck cancer. The CDR3 protein is CASGRESGEKLFF. The CDR3 DNA is TGCGCCAGCGGAAGGGAATCCGGTGAAAAACTGTTTTTT.